The source of this T cell receptor beta chain is a study of breast tumors, draining lymph nodes, adjacent tissues. Study observations and caveats: Compared with lymph nodes, tumors were less diverse; compared with nontumor tissue, more.

The germline gives CDR1 DFQATT, CDR2 SNEGSKA (reference sequence). This CDR3 region has 12 residues. The lymph nodes were axillary draining lymph nodes from breast cancer patients. TCRdb ran MiXCR on the multiplex PCR reads and lists one entry per CDR3 protein. The data contain about 300,000 distinct CDR3 sequences, about 33% of them seen just once; the ten biggest clones take up more than 1%. This clonotype was seen only a few times. As yet, its antigen is unknown. A read error may explain this, as a much larger clone is one base away. The sample was axillary lymph node tissue. This TCR came from a female donor with breast cancer. Some clones in this sample may be carry-over from other donors' samples. The chain has TRBV20-1 and TRBJ2-7, with no clear D. This CDR3 reads CSARVQEYEPYF. The DNA for the CDR3 is TGCAGTGCTAGAGTTCAGGAATACGAGCCGTACTTC.